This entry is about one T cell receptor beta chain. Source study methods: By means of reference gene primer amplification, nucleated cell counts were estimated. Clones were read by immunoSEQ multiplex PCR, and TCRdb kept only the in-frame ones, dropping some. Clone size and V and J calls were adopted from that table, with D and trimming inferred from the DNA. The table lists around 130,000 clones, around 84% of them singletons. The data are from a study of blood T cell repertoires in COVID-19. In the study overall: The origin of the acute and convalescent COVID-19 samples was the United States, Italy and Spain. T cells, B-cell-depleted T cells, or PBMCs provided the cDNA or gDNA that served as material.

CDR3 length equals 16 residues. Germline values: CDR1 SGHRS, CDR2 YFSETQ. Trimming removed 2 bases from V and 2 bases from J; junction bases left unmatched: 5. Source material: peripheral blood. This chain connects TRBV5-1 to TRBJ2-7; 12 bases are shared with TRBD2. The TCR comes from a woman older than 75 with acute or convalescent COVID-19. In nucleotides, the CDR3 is TGCGCCAGCAGCTTCAAACTAGCGGGAGGAACCTACGAGCAGTACTTC. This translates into CASSFKLAGGTYEQYF. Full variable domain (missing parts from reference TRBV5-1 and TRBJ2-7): KAGVTQTPRYLIKTRGQQVTLSCSPISGHRSVSWYQQTPGQGLQFLFEYFSETQRNKGNFPGRFSGRQFSNSRSEMNVSTLELGDSALYLCASSFKLAGGTYEQYFGPGTRLTVT.